The next 4 T cell receptor beta chains were all read from a single sample in a study of shared T cell receptors in the human thymus. Data came from immunoSEQ multiplex PCR; TCRdb stores just in-frame clones and leaves some out. The sample gives 640,000 or so clones, about 90% of which show up once; under 0.01% is in the top ten. This same sample was also part of a study on human thymus T cells.

The source material was thymocytes. All receptors derive from a boy younger than two with a congenital heart defect.

The CDR3 sequence is CASSYPSGEICEQFF. The CDR3 DNA reads TGTGCCAGCAGTTACCCTAGCGGGGAAATCTGTGAGCAGTTCTTC. The chain links TRBV28 to TRBJ2-1, with 9 bases matching TRBD2. V was pared by 4 bases and J by 9 bases, with 10 bases of the junction left unmatched. Germline V gene data show CDR1 as MDHEN and CDR2 as SYDVKM. The CDR3 runs 15 residues.

V and J are TRBV12-5 and TRBJ1-2; 9 bases are shared with TRBD1. Germline values: CDR1 LGHNT, CDR2 FRNRAP. Trimming took 0 bases from V and 8 from J; bases not matched to a gene: 4. The CDR3 is 14 amino acids. Here the CDR3 reads CASGLVADRGGYTF. In DNA form, the CDR3 reads TGTGCTAGTGGTTTGGTAGCGGACAGGGGCGGCTACACCTTC.

The chain links TRBV5-5 to TRBJ1-3; possibly TRBD1 for D (6 bases). V was trimmed by 4 bases and J by 0 bases, leaving 20 bases between them. This CDR3 is 18 amino acids long. Looked up from germline, CDR1 is SGHKS and CDR2 is YYEKEE (reference sequence). The CDR3 loop reads CASSHDRTARFSGNTIYF. Written as DNA, the CDR3 is TGTGCCAGCAGCCACGACAGGACAGCGCGATTCTCTGGAAACACCATATATTTT.

The gene calls are TRBV5-5 and TRBJ1-4, with D maybe TRBD1 (5 bases). Trimming took off 6 bases at V and 6 bases at J, with 18 bases between the two ends. The CDR3 spans 15 residues. Germline CDR1 reads SGHKS; CDR2 reads YYEKEE (reference sequence). CDR3 loop: CASTSRLGRHEKLFF. As DNA, the CDR3 is TGTGCCAGCACCAGTAGGTTGGGGCGGCATGAAAAACTGTTTTTT.